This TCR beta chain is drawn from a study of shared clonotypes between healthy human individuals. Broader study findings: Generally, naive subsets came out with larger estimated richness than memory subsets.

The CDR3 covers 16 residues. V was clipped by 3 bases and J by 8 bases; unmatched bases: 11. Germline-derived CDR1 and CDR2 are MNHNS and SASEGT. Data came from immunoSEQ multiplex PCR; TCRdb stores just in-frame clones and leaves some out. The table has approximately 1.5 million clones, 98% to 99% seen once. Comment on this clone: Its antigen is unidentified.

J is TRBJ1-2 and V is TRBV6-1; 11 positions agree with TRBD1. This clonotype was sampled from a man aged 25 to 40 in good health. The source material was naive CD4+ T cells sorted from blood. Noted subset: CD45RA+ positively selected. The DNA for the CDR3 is TGTGCCAGCAGTGAGGGCGCCGGGACAGGGGGTGACGGCTACACCTTC. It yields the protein CASSEGAGTGGDGYTF.